The source of this T cell receptor (beta chain) is a study of OX40 agonist ivuxolimab in advanced cancers. At the level of the study: Patients were treated with ivuxolimab, an agonistic anti-OX40 (CD134) antibody. Males comprised roughly four fifths of the group, whose mean age was approximately 62 years (range about 20 to 90).

Assay: immunoSEQ multiplex PCR; the TCRdb copy retains only in-frame clones and omits some. The sample includes roughly 65,000 clones, 90% to 95% of them seen just once. The V end lost 4 bases, the J end lost 0 bases, and 13 bases lay between the germline ends. Looked up from germline, CDR1 is LNHDA and CDR2 is SQIVND (reference sequence). The CDR3 runs to 16 residues. Points from the study as a whole: Partial responders at 0.1-3.0 mg/kg had among the lowest clonal expansion.

This clone was counted between two and nine times. Its antigen is currently unknown. The sample was CD4+ or CD8+ T cells sorted from blood, taken in a trial of the OX40 agonist ivuxolimab. This sequence originates from an adult with an advanced solid tumor such as melanoma, head and neck, liver or kidney cancer. The chain is built from TRBV19 and TRBJ1-5; a weak D match, TRBD1 (6 bases). CDR3 residues: CASSTSGTNSNQPQHF. CDR3 bases: TGTGCCAGTAGTACCTCCGGGACAAATAGCAATCAGCCCCAGCATTTT.